This entry lists 22 T cell receptor beta chains sequenced from one sample in a study of blood T cell repertoires in COVID-19. Some clones are missing from TCRdb's copy, which holds only in-frame ones; the method was immunoSEQ multiplex PCR. Among roughly 210,000 clones listed, approximately 90% were seen once. The specimen sequenced was peripheral blood. These receptors all come from a man between 65 and 85 years old with acute or convalescent COVID-19.

The chain employs TRBV6-5 and TRBJ1-5; a weak D match, TRBD1 (6 bases). Germline values: CDR1 MNHEY, CDR2 SVGAGI. The CDR3 length is 14 residues. V gave up 5 bases and J gave up 2 bases, with 10 bases separating them. The chain's CDR3 is CASSLGGRNQPQHF. The CDR3 DNA follows: TGTGCCAGCAGTCTCGGGGGGCGCAATCAGCCCCAGCATTTT.

V is TRBV6-5 and J is TRBJ1-2; 8 nucleotides agree with TRBD1. From germline, CDR1 is MNHEY and CDR2 SVGAGI. Trimming took 11 bases from V and 4 from J; bases not matched to a gene: 6. This CDR3 contains 12 residues. Here the CDR3 DNA reads TGTGCCGGCGGACAGGGCCGCTATGGCTACACCTTC. It encodes CAGGQGRYGYTF.

V is TRBV7-6 and J is TRBJ2-1; 10 bases fit TRBD1. The germline CDR1 and CDR2 sequences are SGHVS and FNYEAQ. The CDR3 totals 17 residues. The V segment lost 1 base and the J segment 4 bases; nucleotides outside the gene matches: 7. The CDR3 loop is CASSLGTGGAMYNEQFF. The CDR3 coding sequence is TGTGCCAGCAGCTTAGGGACAGGGGGAGCGATGTACAATGAGCAGTTCTTC.

The chain recombines TRBV5-1 with TRBJ2-2, with D perhaps matching TRBD1 (7 bases). The germline V gene has CDR1 SGHRS and CDR2 YFSETQ. This CDR3 contains 16 residues. V lost 3 bases, J lost 0 bases, and 12 bases lay in between. The CDR3 region has the DNA TGCGCCAGCAGCTGGGCGGGACAGTCGAACACCGGGGAGCTGTTTTTT. It specifies CASSWAGQSNTGELFF.

Here the CDR3 DNA reads TGTGCCAGCAGTTTATCCCTGGGAGGGACCTCCTACGAGCAGTACTTC. Translation: CASSLSLGGTSYEQYF. The chain combines TRBV28 with TRBJ2-7; 7 bases fit TRBD2. The CDR3 has 16 amino acids. Germline values: CDR1 MDHEN, CDR2 SYDVKM. V lost 1 base to trimming and J lost 0 bases; unmatched junction nucleotides: 6. Full variable domain (missing parts from reference TRBV28 and TRBJ2-7): DVKVTQSSRYLVKRTGEKVFLECVQDMDHENMFWYRQDPGLGLRLIYFSYDVKMKEKGDIPEGYSVSREKKERFSLILESASTNQTSMYLCASSLSLGGTSYEQYFGPGTRLTVT.

In its sample, this clone was seen a few times. J is TRBJ1-1 and V is TRBV6-5; 7 bases are a match to TRBD1. Germline assignment: CDR1 MNHEY and CDR2 SVGAGI. J lost 1 base, V lost 4 bases, and 3 bases had no gene match. The CDR3 length is 14 residues. This CDR3 is CASSWTGENTEAFF. The CDR3 nucleotides are TGTGCCAGCAGTTGGACAGGAGAGAACACTGAAGCTTTCTTT.

V usage is TRBV27 and J usage is TRBJ2-4; D is uncertain. The CDR3 is made up of 15 amino acids. V lost 5 bases and J lost 0, with 11 bases in between. CDR1 and CDR2 (germline): MNHEY, SMNVEV (reference sequence). CDR3 loop: CASSPEALAKNIQYF. In nucleotides, the CDR3 is TGTGCCAGCAGTCCCGAGGCCTTAGCCAAAAACATTCAGTACTTC.

The chain links TRBV28 to TRBJ2-7, with 9 bases identical to TRBD2. Looked up from germline, CDR1 is MDHEN and CDR2 is SYDVKM. The CDR3 totals 18 residues. V shed 1 base, J shed 3 bases, and the junction held 13 bases outside the gene matches. The DNA of the CDR3 is TGTGCCAGCAGTTTATCTTACGGGGGCGGGAGGGCCAACTACGAGCAGTACTTC. Its translation: CASSLSYGGGRANYEQYF.

The rearrangement joins TRBV6-2 or TRBV6-3 to TRBJ2-5; tentatively, D is TRBD2 (5 bases). The V end was cut by 4 bases, the J end by 4 bases, with 16 bases between. Germline CDR1 MNHEY, CDR2 SVGEGT. The CDR3 totals 15 residues. The CDR3 loop reads CASSWMTTRGETQYF. CDR3 sequence (DNA): TGTGCCAGCAGTTGGATGACTACCCGAGGAGAGACCCAGTACTTC.

V is TRBV5-1 and J is TRBJ1-5; TRBD1 aligns across 12 bases. The germline V gene has CDR1 SGHRS and CDR2 YFSETQ. Losses at the gene ends were 3 bases for V and 4 bases for J; bases not matched to a gene: 2. This CDR3 comprises 15 residues. Written as DNA, the CDR3 is TGCGCCAGCAGCTCGGGACAGGGGGCGAATCAGCCCCAGCATTTT. As protein: CASSSGQGANQPQHF.

The sample holds one count of this clone. The chain is built from TRBV7-9 and TRBJ2-1; the match to TRBD2 covers 7 bases. The CDR3 spans 15 residues. V lost 4 bases and J lost 4; bases outside the gene matches: 7. Germline V gene lookup returns CDR1 SEHNR and CDR2 FQNEAQ (reference sequence). The CDR3 DNA is TGTGCCAGCAGCTCCCCCGGCGGGGGTTACAATGAGCAGTTCTTC. It yields the protein CASSSPGGGYNEQFF.

The chain combines TRBV5-4 with TRBJ2-5; 10 nucleotides align to TRBD1. There are 14 residues in the CDR3. In germline, CDR1 is SGHNT, CDR2 YYREEE (reference sequence). Trimming cost V 4 bases and J 4 bases; bases outside gene matches: 4. Here the CDR3 reads CASSLRDRGETQYF. CDR3 DNA: TGTGCCAGCAGCCTCCGGGACAGGGGAGAGACCCAGTACTTC.

The chain employs TRBV2 and TRBJ1-1, with 7 bases that match TRBD1. Germline CDR1 and CDR2: SNHLY and FYNNEI. This CDR3 is built from 13 residues. Trimming took 10 bases from V and 1 from J; bases not matched to a gene: 6. CDR3 sequence reads: CAIRRQGNTEAFF. In DNA form, the CDR3 reads TGTGCCATCAGGCGACAGGGGAACACTGAAGCTTTCTTT.

This sequence joins TRBV19 and TRBJ1-1, with 12 bases that match TRBD1. CDR3 length: 14 residues. Looked up from germline, CDR1 is LNHDA and CDR2 is SQIVND (reference sequence). J was trimmed by 5 bases and V by 9 bases; bases with no gene match: 7. The chain's CDR3 is CASRDRGRGTEAFF. In DNA, the CDR3 is TGTGCCAGCCGGGACAGGGGGCGCGGAACTGAAGCTTTCTTT.

The chain carries TRBV28 and TRBJ2-6; 7 nucleotides line up with TRBD1. The CDR3 sequence is 16 residues long. The V gene's germline CDR1 is MDHEN and CDR2 SYDVKM. J was trimmed by 3 bases and V by 3 bases; bases with no gene match: 5. The CDR3 region has the DNA TGTGCCAGCAGTTTGAACAGGGGTTATGGGGCCAACGTCCTGACTTTC. It specifies CASSLNRGYGANVLTF.

This sequence joins TRBV11-2 and TRBJ1-6; no clear D. Trimming removed 4 bases at V and 5 bases at J, with 12 bases between. In germline, CDR1 is SGHAT, CDR2 FQNNGV. The CDR3 is made up of 15 amino acids. The CDR3 is CASSSLRVHNSPLHF. The CDR3 nucleotides read TGTGCCAGCAGCTCTCTCCGGGTCCATAATTCACCCCTCCACTTT.

This chain uses TRBV5-6 with TRBJ2-3; 9 bases match TRBD1. CDR1 is SGHDT, CDR2 YYEEEE, per germline. Trimming removed 3 bases from V and 2 bases from J; junction bases left unmatched: 4. CDR3 length equals 15 residues. CDR3 protein: CASSSGTGPTDTQYF. CDR3 sequence (DNA): TGTGCCAGCAGCTCAGGGACAGGGCCCACAGATACGCAGTATTTT.

The chain recombines TRBV28 with TRBJ2-7, with 12 bases matching TRBD1. With 5 bases clipped from V and 4 bases from J, the junction kept 9 bases outside the gene matches. CDR1 is MDHEN, CDR2 SYDVKM, per germline. This CDR3 is built from 16 residues. The CDR3 region is CASSPLVGQGAYEQYF. CDR3 nucleotides: TGTGCCAGCAGTCCCCTCGTGGGACAGGGGGCTTACGAGCAGTACTTC.

The chain uses TRBV28 and TRBJ2-3; 9 nucleotides agree with TRBD2. This CDR3 contains 20 residues. Trimming took 2 bases from V and 6 from J; bases not matched to a gene: 21. From germline, CDR1 is MDHEN and CDR2 SYDVKM. CDR3: CASSLDRLAEAPFSRDTQYF. CDR3 in DNA: TGTGCCAGCAGTTTAGACCGACTAGCGGAGGCCCCATTCTCTCGGGATACGCAGTATTTT.

The V and J genes are TRBV19 and TRBJ2-1, with D hard to call. Germline loops: CDR1 LNHDA, CDR2 SQIVND (reference sequence). The germline V and J ends were trimmed by 5 bases and 2 bases, with 10 bases remaining between them. This CDR3 comprises 14 residues. The CDR3 sequence: CASSYGGPYNEQFF. The CDR3 coding sequence is TGTGCCAGTAGTTACGGCGGCCCCTACAATGAGCAGTTCTTC.

Only one count was recorded for this clone. The junction departs from the called germline gene at one end, perhaps through a read error. The gene calls are TRBV12-3 or TRBV12-4 and TRBJ1-2; the D is unclear. The CDR3 consists of 13 residues. The CDR3 loop reads CASHTRNTMAKAF. The CDR3 DNA follows: TGTGCCAGCCATACACGTAACACTATGGCTAAGGCCTTC.

The rearrangement links TRBV6-5 to TRBJ2-7; D perhaps matches TRBD2 (5 bases). CDR1 is MNHEY and CDR2 is SVGAGI in the germline V gene. V was trimmed by 5 bases and J by 0 bases, leaving 14 bases between them. This CDR3 is built from 15 residues. CDR3 residues: CASSNQRKSSYEQYF. The CDR3 region has the DNA TGTGCCAGCAGTAATCAGCGGAAATCCTCCTACGAGCAGTACTTC.